The next 8 T cell receptor beta chains were all read from a single sample in a study of blood T cell repertoires in COVID-19. Assay used: immunoSEQ multiplex PCR; TCRdb lists only in-frame clones, some missing. The sample lists around 190,000 clones; roughly 82% were seen once. Sequencing was performed on PBMCs or T cells enriched from blood (not recorded which). These receptors originate from a middle-aged man with acute COVID-19.

A remark on this clone: A much bigger clone sits one base away, suggesting this may be a read error. Other DNA sequences in the sample encode the same CDR3. The rearrangement links TRBV9 to TRBJ2-1; 11 bases match TRBD2. V lost 4 bases to trimming and J lost 3 bases; unmatched junction nucleotides: 3. Germline V CDR1 and CDR2: SGDLS, YYNGEE. The CDR3 extends over 15 amino acids. The CDR3 DNA is TGTGCCAGCAGCCCGACTAGCGGGGACTACAATGAGCAGTTCTTC. This gives the protein CASSPTSGDYNEQFF.

As for this clone: Its ends do not fully match the called genes, so a read error is possible. This chain links TRBV6-6 with TRBJ2-5; TRBD1 agrees at 7 bases. The CDR3 totals 17 residues. Germline CDR1 MNHNY, CDR2 SVGAGI (reference sequence). The CDR3 DNA follows: TGTGCCAGCAGTCACCTAGGATACACAGGGGACCAAGAAACCCAGTACTTC. Protein sequence: CASSHLGYTGDQETQYF.

The genes are TRBV6-2 or TRBV6-3 and TRBJ2-7, with 7 nucleotides matching TRBD2. This CDR3 spans 17 amino acids. V gave up 0 bases and J gave up 6 bases; unmatched junction bases: 14. From germline, CDR1 is MNHEY and CDR2 SVGEGT. CDR3 nucleotides: TGTGCCAGCAGTTACTCGAAGGGGCGGGAGAGGAACCCCGAGCAGTACTTC. Translated: CASSYSKGRERNPEQYF.

The chain joins TRBV10-3 to TRBJ2-5; TRBD2 matches at 9 bases. Germline CDR1 ENHRY, CDR2 SYGVKD. This CDR3 contains 15 residues. Trimming removed 4 bases from V and 5 bases from J; junction bases left unmatched: 8. CDR3 bases: TGTGCCATCAGTGGACAGGGTAGCGGGAGTGAGACCCAGTACTTC. It is translated as CAISGQGSGSETQYF.

V usage is TRBV19 and J usage is TRBJ2-7; D may be TRBD1 (5 bases). Trimming removed 3 bases from V and 2 bases from J, with 14 bases in between. CDR1 LNHDA and CDR2 SQIVND come from the germline V gene (reference sequence). CDR3 size: 15 residues. In DNA form, the CDR3 reads TGTGCCAGTAGTATTGGGGCCAGAACAACCTACGAGCAGTACTTC. Residues: CASSIGARTTYEQYF. The entire variable domain, with the rest obtained from reference TRBV19 and TRBJ2-7, is as follows: DGGITQSPKYLFRKEGQNVTLSCEQNLNHDAMYWYRQDPGQGLRLIYYSQIVNDFQKGDIAEGYSVSREKKESFPLTVTSAQKNPTAFYLCASSIGARTTYEQYFGPGTRLTVT.

The chain links TRBV2 to TRBJ1-4; 8 bases align to TRBD1. The V and J ends lost 3 bases and 7 bases, in that order; junction bases with no gene match: 7. The CDR3 spans 15 residues. Germline loops: CDR1 SNHLY, CDR2 FYNNEI. Here the CDR3 DNA reads TGTGCCAGCAGTGAGGTGGACAGGGCGTCTGAAAAACTGTTTTTT. It codes for CASSEVDRASEKLFF. Complete variable domain (other parts from reference TRBV2 and TRBJ1-4): EPEVTQTPSHQVTQMGQEVILRCVPISNHLYFYWYRQILGQKVEFLVSFYNNEISEKSEIFDDQFSVERPDGSNFTLKIRSTKLEDSAMYFCASSEVDRASEKLFFGSGTQLSVL.

The rearrangement links TRBV7-7 to TRBJ2-1; 9 bases agree with TRBD2. Per germline, CDR1 SSHAT and CDR2 FNYEAQ (reference sequence). The junction had 11 bases not matched to a gene; V was cut back by 10 bases and J by 7 bases. CDR3 size: 14 residues. CDR3 DNA: TGTGCCACCATCCCGACTAGCGGCTCTAATGAGCAGTTCTTC. This translates into CATIPTSGSNEQFF. The full variable domain, rest sourced from reference TRBV7-7 and TRBJ2-1, is GAGVSQSPRYKVTKRGQDVTLRCDPISSHATLYWYQQALGQGPEFLTYFNYEAQPDKSGLPSDRFSAERPEGSISTLTIQRTEQRDSAMYRCATIPTSGSNEQFFGPGTRLTVL.

The V call is TRBV5-6, the J call TRBJ1-2; 9 nucleotides align to TRBD1. Germline-derived CDR1 and CDR2 are SGHDT and YYEEEE. The CDR3 length is 14 residues. V was clipped by 4 bases and J by 6 bases; unmatched bases: 7. Written as DNA, the CDR3 is TGTGCCAGCAGCCAGGACAGGGGTTTACATGGCTACACCTTC. This sequence encodes CASSQDRGLHGYTF.